Detailed here is one TCR beta chain. Germline lookup yields CDR1 SGDLS and CDR2 YYNGEE. This CDR3 has 17 amino acids. Germline trimming cut 3 bases from V and 0 bases from J; bases unmatched to any gene: 11. These data come from a study of blood T cell repertoires in COVID-19. In the original processing: How many nucleated cells were present was estimated from reference gene primer amplification. Assay: immunoSEQ multiplex PCR; the TCRdb copy retains only in-frame clones and omits some. V and J calls and clone size are copied from that table; D and trimming were computed from the DNA. Of roughly 150,000 clones in the sample, roughly 90% are singletons; the top ten hold roughly 4%.

Sample: peripheral blood. The source is a woman between 65 and 79 years old with acute or convalescent COVID-19. The chain carries TRBV9 and TRBJ2-7; 8 bases are a match to TRBD2. Here the CDR3 reads CASSAGVAGGHSYEQYF. The CDR3 nucleotides are TGTGCCAGCAGCGCTGGGGTGGCGGGGGGACACTCCTACGAGCAGTACTTC.